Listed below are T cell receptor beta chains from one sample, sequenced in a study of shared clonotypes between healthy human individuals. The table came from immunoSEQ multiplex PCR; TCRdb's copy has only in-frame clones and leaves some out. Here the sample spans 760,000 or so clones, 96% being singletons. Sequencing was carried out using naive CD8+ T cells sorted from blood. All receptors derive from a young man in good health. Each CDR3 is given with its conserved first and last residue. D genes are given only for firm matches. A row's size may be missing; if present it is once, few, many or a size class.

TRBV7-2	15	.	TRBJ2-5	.	TGTGCCAGCAGCTTCGGCCTACTAGTACAAGAGACCCAGTACTTC	CASSFGLLVQETQYF
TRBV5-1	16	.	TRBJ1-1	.	TGCGCCAGCAGCTTGGCTTTGTCGTCGGGTGTCACTGAAGCTTTCTTT	CASSLALSSGVTEAFF
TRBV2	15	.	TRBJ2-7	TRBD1	TGTGCCAGCAGGGGACAGGGGACACACTCCTACGAGCAGTACTTC	CASRGQGTHSYEQYF
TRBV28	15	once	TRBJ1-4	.	TGTGCCAGCAGTTTATCGGGCGGCACAAATGAAAAACTGTTTTTT	CASSLSGGTNEKLFF
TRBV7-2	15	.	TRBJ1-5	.	TGTGCCAGCAGCTTATCACAGCGAATAGGACAGCCCCAGCATTTT	CASSLSQRIGQPQHF
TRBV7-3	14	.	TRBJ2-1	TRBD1	TGTGCCAGCAGCTTTCGGGGACAGGGAGCTGAGCAGTTCTTC	CASSFRGQGAEQFF
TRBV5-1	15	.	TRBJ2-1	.	TGCGCCAGCAGCTTGGCAATCGGGAGACTCGATGAGCAGTTCTTC	CASSLAIGRLDEQFF
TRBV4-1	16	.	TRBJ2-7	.	TGCGCCAGCAGCCAAGAGCCAGGGACTTCGACCTACGAGCAGTACTTC	CASSQEPGTSTYEQYF
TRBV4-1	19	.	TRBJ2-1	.	TGCGCCAGCAGCCAAGGTCCTACCCTCGAGCAAAGCTCCTACAATGAGCAGTTCTTC	CASSQGPTLEQSSYNEQFF
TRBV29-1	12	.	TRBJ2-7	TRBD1	TGCAGCGTTGGACAGGGCTCCTACGAGCAGTACTTC	CSVGQGSYEQYF